These T cell receptor beta chains were read from a single sample in a study of blood T cell repertoires in COVID-19. Sequencing was performed with immunoSEQ multiplex PCR; in TCRdb, only in-frame clones are kept and a portion is missing. The data show 150,000 to 200,000 clones, around 80% seen once. The sequenced material came from peripheral blood. The source is a woman in her seventies with acute or convalescent COVID-19. CDR3s include the opening cysteine and the closing phenylalanine or tryptophan. Each record gives: J gene, clone size, V gene, D gene, CDR3 DNA, CDR3 protein. The D gene is left open where the match is weak. Clone size is stated in some rows and not others, as once, few, many or a class when expanded.

TRBJ2-2 | - | TRBV3-1/TRBV3-2 | - | TGTGCCAGCAGCACCCGCGGCGCGGCCGGGGAGCTGTTTTTT | CASSTRGAAGELFF
TRBJ2-1 | - | TRBV7-6 | TRBD2 | TGTGCCAGCAGCTTACTATCTAACGAACTAGCGGGAATGGTCTATGAGCAGTTCTTC | CASSLLSNELAGMVYEQFF
TRBJ2-3 | - | TRBV5-1 | TRBD1 | TGCGCCAGCAGCTTCAGCAGGGGGAGCACAGATACGCAGTATTTT | CASSFSRGSTDTQYF
TRBJ1-1 | - | TRBV19 | - | TGTGCCAGTAGTTTCCGACAGGAGAACACTGAAGCTTTCTTT | CASSFRQENTEAFF
TRBJ1-2 | - | TRBV3-1/TRBV3-2 | - | TGTGCCAGCAGCCATGAGCGTCGGGGTGGCTACACCTTC | CASSHERRGGYTF
TRBJ1-1 | - | TRBV2 | - | TGTGCCAGCAGTGACAGGGCCCACACTGAAGCTTTCTTT | CASSDRAHTEAFF
TRBJ2-3 | few | TRBV10-1 | TRBD2 | TGCGCCAGCAGTGAGTCTTTCCAGGCCGGGACTAGCGGGAAAGGGAGCACAGATACGCAGTATTTT | CASSESFQAGTSGKGSTDTQYF
TRBJ1-2 | - | TRBV5-1 | TRBD1 | TGCGCCAGCAGCTTGGACAGGGGGAGAGGCTACACCTTC | CASSLDRGRGYTF
TRBJ1-2 | - | TRBV30 | - | TGTGCCTGGAGTGTACCGACAGCTAACTATGGCTACACCTTC | CAWSVPTANYGYTF
TRBJ2-2 | - | TRBV6-6 | TRBD1 | TGTGCCAGCAGTTTGGGACAGGGGGCCGGGGAGCTGTTTTTT | CASSLGQGAGELFF
TRBJ1-6 | - | TRBV5-6 | - | TGTGCCAGCAGCATCTCACGGGGCTCCTATAATTCACCCCTCCACTTT | CASSISRGSYNSPLHF
TRBJ1-5 | - | TRBV25-1 | - | TGTGCCAGCAGTGACCAGGGGAGTCATCAGCCCCAGCATTTT | CASSDQGSHQPQHF
TRBJ2-7 | - | TRBV12-3/TRBV12-4 | - | TGTGCCAGCAGTTTCGGGACACCCTACGAGCAGTACTTC | CASSFGTPYEQYF
TRBJ2-2 | - | TRBV7-9 | TRBD1 | TGTGCCAGCAGCTTAGGGGACAGCCTAAACACCGGGGAGCTGTTTTTT | CASSLGDSLNTGELFF
TRBJ1-5 | few | TRBV28 | - | TGTGCCAGCAGACTCCGAGGAAGTGGTAATCAGCCCCAGCATTTT | CASRLRGSGNQPQHF
TRBJ1-6 | - | TRBV6-5 | - | TGTGCCAGCAGCCCAGGGGCCTATAATTCACCCCTCCACTTT | CASSPGAYNSPLHF
TRBJ1-1 | - | TRBV5-5 | - | TGTGCCAGCAGCTTGCCGGGGTTGAACACTGAAGCTTTCTTT | CASSLPGLNTEAFF
TRBJ1-3 | - | TRBV5-6 | TRBD1 | TGTGCCAGCAGCTCAATATTAGGGACAGCCGGAAACACCATATATTTT | CASSSILGTAGNTIYF
TRBJ2-1 | - | TRBV4-2 | TRBD2 | TGTGCCAGCAGCCCTTCAGCGGGACTACAGTACAATGAGCAGTTCTTC | CASSPSAGLQYNEQFF
TRBJ2-7 | - | TRBV11-2 | TRBD2 | TGTGCCAGCAGCTTTCCCGATTTGGCGGGGGGCCCCTACGAGCAGTACTTC | CASSFPDLAGGPYEQYF
TRBJ1-5 | once | TRBV28 | - | TGTGCCAGGTATGGAGGCCAGCGAACGTATAGCAATCAGCCCCAGCATTTT | CARYGGQRTYSNQPQHF
TRBJ1-2 | once | TRBV28 | - | TGTGCCAGCAGGTTAACAGGGTATGGCTACACCTTC | CASRLTGYGYTF
TRBJ1-5 | - | TRBV6-2/TRBV6-3 | - | - | CASSSSGGNQPQHF
TRBJ2-2 | - | TRBV7-2 | TRBD2 | TGTGCCAGCAGCTCCCGGACTAGCGGGAAGATCGGGGAGCTGTTTTTT | CASSSRTSGKIGELFF
TRBJ2-5 | - | TRBV7-2 | TRBD1 | TGTGCCAGCAGCCGGACAGGGGGAGAGACCCAGTACTTC | CASSRTGGETQYF
TRBJ2-2 | - | TRBV6-2/TRBV6-3 | TRBD1 | TGTGCCAGCAGTAAACCGGGACAGGGGAGCGGCGGGGAGCTGTTTTTT | CASSKPGQGSGGELFF
TRBJ1-1 | - | TRBV29-1 | TRBD1 | TGCAGCGTTGCCGGGACAGGGGCTAACACTGAAGCTTTCTTT | CSVAGTGANTEAFF
TRBJ1-6 | - | TRBV28 | - | TGTGCCAGCAGTTTGTCGCTGGCGGCTTCACCCCTCCACTTT | CASSLSLAASPLHF
TRBJ1-6 | - | TRBV2 | - | TGTGCCAGCAGTGAAGCGCTAAACAGATCACCCCTCCACTTT | CASSEALNRSPLHF
TRBJ2-5 | - | TRBV21-1 | - | TGTGCCAGCAGCAAAGCTACAGGGGTAAAACAAGAGACCCAGTACTTC | CASSKATGVKQETQYF
TRBJ2-7 | - | TRBV27 | TRBD1 | TGTGCCAGCAGCTCATTTGGGACAGGGGCCTACTACGAGCAGTACTTC | CASSSFGTGAYYEQYF
TRBJ2-5 | - | TRBV15 | TRBD1 | TGTGCCACCAGCGTGGACAGGGGTCGGAAGACCCAGTACTTC | CATSVDRGRKTQYF
TRBJ1-5 | - | TRBV28 | TRBD1 | TGTGCCAGCCACACAGGGGTCCAGCCCCAGCATTTT | CASHTGVQPQHF
TRBJ1-2 | - | TRBV12-3/TRBV12-4 | - | TGTGCCAGCAGTTGGGAGAAGGGATATGGCTACACCTTC | CASSWEKGYGYTF
TRBJ1-2 | - | TRBV6-5 | - | TGTGCCAGCATTCCCCCACAGAACTATGGCTACACCTTC | CASIPPQNYGYTF
TRBJ1-5 | - | TRBV5-1 | - | TGCGCCAGCAGCTTGGCCCAGGGTGAGCAGCCCCAGCATTTT | CASSLAQGEQPQHF
TRBJ2-2 | - | TRBV7-2 | - | TGTGCCAGCAGCTACAACTCAGGCGGGGAGCTGTTTTTT | CASSYNSGGELFF
TRBJ1-2 | - | TRBV5-4 | TRBD1 | TGTGCCAGCAGGTTGACAGGGGATAACTATGGCTACACCTTC | CASRLTGDNYGYTF
TRBJ2-5 | - | TRBV4-2 | TRBD2 | TGTGCCAGCAGCCAAGATCGTAGCGGGGGCGAGACCCAGTACTTC | CASSQDRSGGETQYF
TRBJ1-5 | - | TRBV24-1 | TRBD1 | TGTGCCACCAGTGATACCGGGACAGGGACCTATAGCAATCAGCCCCAGCATTTT | CATSDTGTGTYSNQPQHF
TRBJ1-2 | - | TRBV27 | - | TGTGCCAGCAGCCCAGTGGGAGGGGCTGGCTACACCTTC | CASSPVGGAGYTF
TRBJ2-1 | - | TRBV4-3 | TRBD2 | TGCGCCAGCAGCCAAGGACTAGCTTCCAATGAGCAGTTCTTC | CASSQGLASNEQFF
TRBJ1-1 | - | TRBV30 | - | TGTGCCTGGAAGGCACTACACACTGAAGCTTTCTTT | CAWKALHTEAFF
TRBJ1-5 | once | TRBV3-1/TRBV3-2 | TRBD1 | TGTGCCAGCAGCCAAGAGACAGGGGGCAGTCAGCCCCAGCATTTT | CASSQETGGSQPQHF
TRBJ2-1 | - | TRBV2 | - | TGTGCCAGCAGTCCTCAGGGCTACAATGAGCAGTTCTTC | CASSPQGYNEQFF
TRBJ2-1 | - | TRBV6-2/TRBV6-3 | - | TGTGCCAGCAGTTACTGGTGGCAGGGGAGATACAATGAGCAGTTCTTC | CASSYWWQGRYNEQFF
TRBJ1-5 | - | TRBV19 | TRBD1 | TGTGCCAGTAGTATACGGACAGGGACGGGCAATCAGCCCCAGCATTTT | CASSIRTGTGNQPQHF
TRBJ1-1 | - | TRBV6-5 | - | TGTGCCAGCAGTCGAACAGAGAACACTGAAGCTTTCTTT | CASSRTENTEAFF
TRBJ1-5 | - | TRBV4-2 | - | TGTGCCAGCAGTACGAGATCTCAGGGGAGTAAAAAAAGCAATCAGCCCCAGCATTTT | CASSTRSQGSKKSNQPQHF
TRBJ2-7 | - | TRBV21-1 | - | TGTGCCAGCCGATCCGGACAGGGTTCGAACTACGAGCAGTACTTC | CASRSGQGSNYEQYF
TRBJ2-7 | - | TRBV27 | TRBD2 | TGTGCCAGCAGTTTATCTGCTAGCGGGGGGGCCTGGGATCCGTACTTC | CASSLSASGGAWDPYF
TRBJ1-1 | - | TRBV25-1 | - | TGTGCCAGCAGTGAGGGGCAGGGCAAAGGTAACACTGAAGCTTTCTTT | CASSEGQGKGNTEAFF
TRBJ2-7 | once | TRBV18 | TRBD2 | TGTGCCAGCTCACCGTCCGGGAGGTCCTACGAGCAGTACTTC | CASSPSGRSYEQYF
TRBJ2-5 | - | TRBV19 | - | TGTGCCAGTAGTATTGCGCACAGGGTCCAAGAGACCCAGTACTTC | CASSIAHRVQETQYF
TRBJ1-3 | - | TRBV9 | - | TGTGCCAGCAGCCCGGGGGGTGAGCCTGGAAACACCATATATTTT | CASSPGGEPGNTIYF
TRBJ1-1 | - | TRBV20-1 | - | TGCAGTGCTAACAAGAACACTGAAGCTTTCTTT | CSANKNTEAFF
TRBJ2-7 | - | TRBV6-2/TRBV6-3 | - | TGTGCCAGCAGTCGTCGACAGTCCTACGAGCAGTACTTC | CASSRRQSYEQYF
TRBJ2-3 | - | TRBV2 | TRBD2 | TGTGCCACCAGACTAGCGGGAGGCACAGATACGCAGTATTTT | CATRLAGGTDTQYF
TRBJ2-1 | once | TRBV7-3 | TRBD1 | TGTGCCAGCAGCGGTCCCGGGACAGAAAATGAGCAGTTCTTC | CASSGPGTENEQFF
TRBJ2-1 | - | TRBV5-1 | TRBD2 | TGCGCCAGCAGCTTGGGCCCTAGCGGGATATTGGGCGAGCAGTTCTTC | CASSLGPSGILGEQFF